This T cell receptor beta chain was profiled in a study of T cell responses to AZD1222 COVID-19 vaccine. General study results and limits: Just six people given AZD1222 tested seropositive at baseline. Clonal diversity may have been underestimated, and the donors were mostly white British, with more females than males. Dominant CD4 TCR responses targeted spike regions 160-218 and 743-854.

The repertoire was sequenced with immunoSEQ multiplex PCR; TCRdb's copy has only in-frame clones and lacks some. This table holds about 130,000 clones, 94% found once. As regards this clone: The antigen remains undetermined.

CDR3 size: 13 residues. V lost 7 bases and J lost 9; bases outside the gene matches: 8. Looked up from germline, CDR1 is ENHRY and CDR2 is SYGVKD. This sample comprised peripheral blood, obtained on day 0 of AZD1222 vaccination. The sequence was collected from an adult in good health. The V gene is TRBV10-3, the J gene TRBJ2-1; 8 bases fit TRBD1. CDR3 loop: CAIKDRVEGEQFF. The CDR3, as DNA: TGTGCCATCAAGGACAGGGTGGAGGGTGAGCAGTTCTTC.